Below, 30 T cell receptor beta chains from the same sample are listed, as sequenced in a study of Ad26.COV2.S vaccination and SARS-CoV-2 variants. Method: immunoSEQ multiplex PCR; TCRdb's copy keeps in-frame clones and lacks some. The sample carries about 350,000 clones, 90% to 95% recorded once. The sample was peripheral blood, taken after recovery from COVID-19. The receptors shown here come from a human donor who had recovered from COVID-19.

The chain links TRBV9 to TRBJ1-1; 7 bases line up with TRBD1. This CDR3 has 14 residues. V shed 4 bases, J shed 4 bases, and the junction held 7 bases outside the gene matches. Per the germline V gene, CDR1 is SGDLS and CDR2 is YYNGEE. The DNA of the CDR3 is TGTGCCAGCAGCCCCCAGGGGGGATCCACTGAAGCTTTCTTT. This encodes CASSPQGGSTEAFF.

The gene calls are TRBV28 and TRBJ1-2; 7 nucleotides align to TRBD1. Per the germline V gene, CDR1 is MDHEN and CDR2 is SYDVKM. The CDR3 runs to 17 residues. V lost 6 bases to trimming and J lost 1 base; unmatched junction nucleotides: 14. DNA of the CDR3: TGTGCCAGCAGAAGAACAGGGGCCTCGAGCTTTAACTATGGCTACACCTTC. Amino acids: CASRRTGASSFNYGYTF.

The chain recombines TRBV4-3 with TRBJ1-2; D ambiguous. This CDR3 has 13 residues. Germline V gene sequence: CDR1 LGHNA, CDR2 YSLEER. Trimming took off 3 bases at V and 5 bases at J, with 10 bases between the two ends. The CDR3 sequence is CASSHSDGYGYTF. The CDR3 bases are TGCGCCAGCAGCCATTCTGACGGGTATGGCTACACCTTC.

The gene calls are TRBV25-1 and TRBJ1-2, with 10 positions matching TRBD1. CDR3 length: 14 amino acids. Per germline, CDR1 MGHDK and CDR2 SYGVNS. V dropped 4 bases and J dropped 8; count of bases not matched to a gene: 7. The CDR3 is CASSGGGQGTGYTF. Written as DNA, the CDR3 is TGTGCCAGCAGTGGGGGGGGACAGGGGACCGGCTACACCTTC.

The V call is TRBV12-5, the J call TRBJ1-5, with TRBD1 identical over 8 bases. CDR3 length: 16 amino acids. After removal of 4 bases from V and 7 bases from J, the junction contained 12 bases not matched to a gene. Germline V gene lookup returns CDR1 LGHNT and CDR2 FRNRAP. This chain's CDR3 is CASGSPRGGDRQPQHF. The DNA of the CDR3 is TGTGCTAGTGGTTCCCCCCGAGGTGGGGACAGGCAGCCCCAGCATTTT.

This clone appeared a single time. This rearrangement joins TRBV2 to TRBJ1-3; D not certain. CDR3 length: 16 residues. Germline CDR1 is SNHLY and CDR2 is FYNNEI. V was trimmed by 2 bases and J by 0 bases, leaving 11 bases between them. CDR3 in amino acids: CASSESAADSGNTIYF. CDR3 nucleotides: TGTGCCAGCAGTGAATCTGCGGCGGACTCTGGAAACACCATATATTTT.

The chain carries TRBV6-6 and TRBJ2-3; weak D call: TRBD2 (6 bases). Per germline, CDR1 MNHNY and CDR2 SVGAGI (reference sequence). The germline V and J ends were trimmed by 7 bases and 4 bases, with 18 bases remaining between them. CDR3 length equals 15 residues. The CDR3 sequence: CASIRTPGGSDTQYF. In DNA form, the CDR3 reads TGTGCCAGCATCCGGACCCCCGGAGGGTCAGATACGCAGTATTTT.

The chain recombines TRBV5-4 with TRBJ2-7; D is unclear. The CDR3 length is 13 residues. Between the trimmed V and J ends, which lost 1 base and 1 base, there was a span of 6 bases. CDR1 is SGHNT, CDR2 YYREEE, per germline (reference sequence). CDR3 bases: TGTGCCAGCAGCTTGCGGAATTCCTACGAGCAGTACTTC. This codes for CASSLRNSYEQYF.

This chain joins TRBV5-1 and TRBJ1-6; 8 positions match TRBD1. There are 17 residues in the CDR3. With 1 base clipped from V and 9 bases from J, the junction kept 12 bases outside the gene matches. CDR1 and CDR2 (germline): SGHRS, YFSETQ. This chain's CDR3 is CASSLQGASLFPSPLHF. In nucleotides, the CDR3 is TGCGCCAGCAGCTTGCAGGGGGCGTCCCTTTTTCCTTCACCCCTCCACTTT.

The chain carries TRBV5-6 and TRBJ2-7; D may be TRBD2 (5 bases). The CDR3 totals 16 residues. The V end lost 1 base, the J end lost 0 bases, and 14 bases lay between the germline ends. CDR1 and CDR2 from the germline V gene are SGHDT and YYEEEE. DNA of the CDR3: TGTGCCAGCAGCTTGTGGTTCCGGGGAATCTCCTACGAGCAGTACTTC. Amino acid sequence: CASSLWFRGISYEQYF.

The chain links TRBV27 to TRBJ2-7; TRBD2 matches 10 bases. The V segment lost 8 bases and the J segment 7 bases; nucleotides outside the gene matches: 11. The CDR3 runs to 14 residues. Germline assignment: CDR1 MNHEY and CDR2 SMNVEV (reference sequence). CDR3 nucleotides: TGTGCCAGCCCCCCGGGACTAGCGCTTTGGGAGCAGTACTTC. Translation gives CASPPGLALWEQYF.

The chain is built from TRBV28 and TRBJ1-1; TRBD1 might be the D (6 bases). The germline V gene encodes CDR1 MDHEN and CDR2 SYDVKM. With 4 bases removed from V and 5 bases from J, the gap between germline ends came to 14 bases. This CDR3 contains 14 residues. DNA for the CDR3: TGTGCCAGCAGTTGGGGGGCGCGGGGAACTGAAGCTTTCTTT. Residues: CASSWGARGTEAFF.

This chain uses TRBV6-2 or TRBV6-3 with TRBJ1-1; the D gene is possibly TRBD1 (6 bases). The germline CDR1 and CDR2 sequences are MNHEY and SVGEGT. The CDR3 totals 14 residues. The V end was cut by 8 bases, the J end by 2 bases, with 15 bases between. The CDR3 reads CASRHRGQNTEAFF. CDR3 in DNA: TGTGCCAGCCGCCATCGGGGACAAAACACTGAAGCTTTCTTT.

The chain carries TRBV18 and TRBJ1-5; D is perhaps TRBD1 (6 bases). Per germline, CDR1 KGHSH and CDR2 LQKENI. The CDR3 is 13 residues long. With 0 bases removed from V and 15 bases from J, the gap between germline ends came to 15 bases. DNA for the CDR3: TGTGCCAGCTCACCACCAGGGAGGGGGGTATGGCATTTT. Translated: CASSPPGRGVWHF.

This rearrangement joins TRBV5-8 to TRBJ2-3; 14 bases match TRBD2. After removal of 2 bases from V and 3 bases from J, the junction contained 5 bases not matched to a gene. Germline V gives CDR1 SGHTS, CDR2 YDEGEE. CDR3 length: 17 amino acids. This chain's CDR3 is CASSFGLAGGGTDTQYF. CDR3 bases: TGTGCCAGCAGCTTCGGACTAGCGGGGGGCGGGACAGATACGCAGTATTTT.

This clone was seen more than once but under ten times. The identical CDR3 is also encoded by other nucleotide sequences in the sample. The J gene is TRBJ1-1, the V gene TRBV27, with 7 nucleotides matching TRBD1. Germline CDR1 MNHEY, CDR2 SMNVEV (reference sequence). This CDR3 comprises 14 residues. The V gene end was trimmed by 3 bases and the J gene end by 1 base; junction bases not matched to a gene: 2. CDR3 protein: CASSLNRGNTEAFF. The CDR3, as DNA: TGTGCCAGCAGTTTGAACAGGGGGAACACTGAAGCTTTCTTT.

This chain links TRBV7-9 with TRBJ2-7; no definite D call. This CDR3 comprises 15 residues. The germline gives CDR1 SEHNR, CDR2 FQNEAQ (reference sequence). Trimming took 4 bases from V and 3 from J, leaving 16 bases between them. The CDR3: CASSSDPGRFYEQYF. The CDR3 DNA follows: TGTGCCAGCAGCTCCGACCCAGGCAGGTTCTACGAGCAGTACTTC.

The V call is TRBV9, the J call TRBJ2-3; 16 bases match TRBD2. The germline V gene encodes CDR1 SGDLS and CDR2 YYNGEE. This CDR3 has 14 residues. Trimming removed 4 bases from V and 14 bases from J; junction bases left unmatched: 7. CDR3 in amino acids: CASSSGLAGGPGYF. CDR3 nucleotide sequence: TGTGCCAGCAGCTCGGGACTAGCGGGGGGGCCGGGGTATTTT.

The chain couples TRBV19 to TRBJ1-4, with TRBD1 matching 8 bases. This CDR3 is built from 14 residues. The ends lost 8 bases at V and 7 bases at J; junction bases unmatched: 9. Looked up from germline, CDR1 is LNHDA and CDR2 is SQIVND (reference sequence). In nucleotides, the CDR3 is TGTGCCAGTCAAAGGACAGGGAAGGGTGAAAAACTGTTTTTT. Its protein is CASQRTGKGEKLFF. Filled out from reference TRBV19 and TRBJ1-4, the complete variable domain reads DGGITQSPKYLFRKEGQNVTLSCEQNLNHDAMYWYRQDPGQGLRLIYYSQIVNDFQKGDIAEGYSVSREKKESFPLTVTSAQKNPTAFYLCASQRTGKGEKLFFGSGTQLSVL.

The DNA for the CDR3 is TGTGCCAGCAGCTTAGCGCCAGTAGGACAGGGGAGCACCGGGGAGCTGTTTTTT. This gives the protein CASSLAPVGQGSTGELFF. The chain is built from TRBV11-2 and TRBJ2-2; 9 nucleotides match TRBD1. The CDR3 length is 18 residues. With 1 base clipped from V and 4 bases from J, the junction kept 10 bases outside the gene matches. Looked up from germline, CDR1 is SGHAT and CDR2 is FQNNGV. The full variable domain, rest sourced from reference TRBV11-2 and TRBJ2-2, is EAGVAQSPRYKIIEKRQSVAFWCNPISGHATLYWYQQILGQGPKLLIQFQNNGVVDDSQLPKDRFSAERLKGVDSTLKIQPAKLEDSAVYLCASSLAPVGQGSTGELFFGEGSRLTVL.

The rearrangement links TRBV6-6 to TRBJ2-5; 9 bases agree with TRBD1. After removal of 7 bases from V and 1 base from J, the junction contained 7 bases not matched to a gene. The length of the CDR3 is 15 residues. Germline-derived CDR1 and CDR2 are MNHNY and SVGAGI (reference sequence). CDR3 protein: CASTTTGGFQETQYF. CDR3 bases: TGTGCCAGCACCACGACAGGGGGGTTCCAAGAGACCCAGTACTTC.

The chain couples TRBV7-9 to TRBJ2-4; D ambiguous. V was pared by 0 bases and J by 3 bases, with 0 bases between. The CDR3 spans 12 residues. CDR1 SEHNR and CDR2 FQNEAQ come from the germline V gene (reference sequence). The CDR3 DNA follows: TGTGCCAGCAGCTTAGCCAAAAACATTCAGTACTTC. Encoded protein: CASSLAKNIQYF.

The genes are TRBV10-3 and TRBJ2-2; 10 bases are a match to TRBD1. CDR1 and CDR2 from the germline V gene are ENHRY and SYGVKD. This CDR3 region has 16 residues. J gave up 1 base and V 10 bases, and 9 bases lay outside the gene matches. CDR3 nucleotides: TGTGCCACCCTCCAGGGGACAGGGGAGAACACCGGGGAGCTGTTTTTT. Translated: CATLQGTGENTGELFF.

This chain uses TRBV9 with TRBJ2-3, with 7 bases matching TRBD1. V was clipped by 0 bases and J by 0 bases; unmatched bases: 4. Germline V gene data show CDR1 as SGDLS and CDR2 as YYNGEE. The CDR3 extends over 16 amino acids. The CDR3 nucleotides are TGTGCCAGCAGCGTAGGGCCCAGGGGGAGCACAGATACGCAGTATTTT. Its translation: CASSVGPRGSTDTQYF.

V and J are TRBV13 and TRBJ2-2, with a weak D call TRBD1 (6 bases). Trimming cost V 5 bases and J 2 bases, with 18 bases left between them. The CDR3 consists of 17 residues. Germline V gene data show CDR1 as PRHDT and CDR2 as FYEKMQ (reference sequence). This chain's CDR3 is CASSPPDQGPNTGELFF. The CDR3 DNA reads as TGTGCCAGCAGCCCCCCGGATCAGGGGCCAAACACCGGGGAGCTGTTTTTT.

The V call is TRBV24-1, the J call TRBJ2-1; 7 positions match TRBD2. Trimming removed 4 bases from V and 13 bases from J; junction bases left unmatched: 6. CDR1 is KGHDR and CDR2 is SFDVKD in the germline V gene. This CDR3 region has 12 residues. The DNA of the CDR3 is TGTGCCACCAGTGACAGGACTAGTCGTCAGTTCTTC. Translating gives CATSDRTSRQFF.

This clone was seen a single time. The V gene is TRBV5-6, the J gene TRBJ2-7, with D perhaps matching TRBD1 (6 bases). Trimming removed 3 bases from V and 9 bases from J, with 10 bases in between. The CDR3 extends over 11 amino acids. Germline-derived CDR1 and CDR2 are SGHDT and YYEEEE. As DNA, the CDR3 is TGTGCCAGCAGCTACAGGGATGTGCAGTACTTC. This gives the protein CASSYRDVQYF. The variable domain in full, completed from reference TRBV5-6 and TRBJ2-7, reads DAGVTQSPTHLIKTRGQQVTLRCSPKSGHDTVSWYQQALGQGPQFIFQYYEEEERQRGNFPDRFSGHQFPNYSSELNVNALLLGDSALYLCASSYRDVQYFGPGTRLTVT.

The chain is built from TRBV9 and TRBJ2-7, with D tentatively TRBD2 (6 bases). Trimming removed 4 bases from V and 2 bases from J, with 16 bases in between. CDR1 is SGDLS, CDR2 YYNGEE, per germline. The CDR3 runs 15 residues. For the CDR3, the DNA is TGTGCCAGCAGCCCCCAGGTAGCGGCGACCTACGAGCAGTACTTC. This encodes CASSPQVAATYEQYF. Full variable domain (rest looked up from reference TRBV9 and TRBJ2-7): DSGVTQTPKHLITATGQRVTLRCSPRSGDLSVYWYQQSLDQGLQFLIQYYNGEERAKGNILERFSAQQFPDLHSELNLSSLELGDSALYFCASSPQVAATYEQYFGPGTRLTVT.

This chain uses TRBV12-3 or TRBV12-4 with TRBJ1-1; D uncertain. This CDR3 is 11 amino acids long. V was clipped by 5 bases and J by 9 bases, with 10 bases between them. CDR3 residues: CASSVSLQAFF. CDR3 nucleotides: TGTGCCAGCAGTGTCAGCTTACAAGCTTTCTTT.

This chain connects TRBV5-8 to TRBJ1-1, with D uncertain. Germline V gene sequence: CDR1 SGHTS, CDR2 YDEGEE. V was clipped by 5 bases and J by 0 bases, with 8 bases between them. This CDR3 is 13 amino acids long. CDR3 DNA sequence: TGTGCCAGCAGATCAAGACTGAACACTGAAGCTTTCTTT. Encoded protein: CASRSRLNTEAFF. Combining the CDR3 with reference TRBV5-8 and TRBJ1-1 gives the whole variable domain EAGVTQSPTHLIKTRGQQATLRCSPISGHTSVYWYQQALGLGLQFLLWYDEGEERNRGNFPPRFSGRQFPNYSSELNVNALELEDSALYLCASRSRLNTEAFFGQGTRLTVV.